This is a list of T cell receptor beta chains from one sample in a study of cytomegalovirus exposure and HLA in healthy donors. Sequencing was performed with immunoSEQ multiplex PCR; in TCRdb, only in-frame clones are kept and a portion is missing. The sample has under 200,000 clones, 75% to 85% seen once. What was sequenced was PBMCs. The receptors derive from a woman aged 18 to 35 in good health and CMV-seronegative. CDR3s leave out the opening cysteine and the closing phenylalanine or tryptophan. The order of the fields is clone size, V gene, CDR3 protein. The size of a clone is reported for some rows only, either as once, few or many, or as a class for expanded clones.

clone size: NA
V gene: TRBV25-1
CDR3 protein: ASSAGQGVETQY

clone size: NA
V gene: TRBV7-3
CDR3 protein: ASSFRQPGRDGYT

clone size: NA
V gene: TRBV7-8
CDR3 protein: ASSLEAGVGGYT

clone size: once
V gene: TRBV27
CDR3 protein: ASRGKGGRNEKLF

clone size: NA
V gene: TRBV11-2
CDR3 protein: ASSQRPSGYNEQF

clone size: NA
V gene: TRBV25-1
CDR3 protein: ASSEWGGRAGNTIY

clone size: once
V gene: TRBV4-1
CDR3 protein: ASSQGLAGENEQF

clone size: NA
V gene: TRBV6-5
CDR3 protein: ASSYSTGSGTDTQY

clone size: NA
V gene: TRBV7-9
CDR3 protein: SSSLAMGQAYEQY

clone size: NA
V gene: TRBV19
CDR3 protein: ASSIDAGGQSEQF

clone size: NA
V gene: TRBV5-1
CDR3 protein: ASRSGQPHEKLF

clone size: NA
V gene: TRBV19
CDR3 protein: ASSVASSGEQF